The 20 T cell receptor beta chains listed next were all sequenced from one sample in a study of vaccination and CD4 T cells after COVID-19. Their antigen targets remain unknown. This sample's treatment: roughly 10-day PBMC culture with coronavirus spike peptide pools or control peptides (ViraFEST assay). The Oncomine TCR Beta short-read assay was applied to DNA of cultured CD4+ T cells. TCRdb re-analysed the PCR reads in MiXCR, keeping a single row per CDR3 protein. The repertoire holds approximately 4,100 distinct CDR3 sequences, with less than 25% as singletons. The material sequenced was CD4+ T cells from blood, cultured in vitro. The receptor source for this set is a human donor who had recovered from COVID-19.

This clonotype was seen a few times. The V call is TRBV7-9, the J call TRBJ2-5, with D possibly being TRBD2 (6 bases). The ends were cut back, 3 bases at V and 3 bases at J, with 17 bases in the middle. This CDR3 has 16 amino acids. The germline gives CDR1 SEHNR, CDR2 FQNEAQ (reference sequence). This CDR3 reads CASSFGDGGMKETQYF. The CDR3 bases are TGTGCCAGCAGCTTTGGAGATGGGGGGATGAAAGAGACCCAGTACTTC.

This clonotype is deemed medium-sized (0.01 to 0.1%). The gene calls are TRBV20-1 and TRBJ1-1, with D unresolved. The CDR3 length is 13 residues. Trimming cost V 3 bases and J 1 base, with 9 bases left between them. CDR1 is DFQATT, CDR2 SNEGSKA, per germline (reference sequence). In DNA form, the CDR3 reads TGCAGTGCTAGTACCGTTACGAACACTGAAGCTTTCTTT. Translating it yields CSASTVTNTEAFF.

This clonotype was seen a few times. The CDR3 loop is CASSFQGSWSPLHF. The DNA of the CDR3 is TGTGCCAGCAGTTTTCAGGGCTCGTGGTCACCCCTCCACTTT. This chain connects TRBV27 to TRBJ1-6, with D perhaps TRBD1 (5 bases). CDR1 is MNHEY, CDR2 SMNVEV, per germline (reference sequence). The V and J ends lost 3 bases and 10 bases respectively, with 13 bases between them. CDR3 size: 14 residues.

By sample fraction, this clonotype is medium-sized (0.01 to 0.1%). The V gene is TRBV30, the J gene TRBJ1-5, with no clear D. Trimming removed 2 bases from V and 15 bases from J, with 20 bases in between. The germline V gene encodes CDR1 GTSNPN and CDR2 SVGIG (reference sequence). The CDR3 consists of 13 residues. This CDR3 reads CAWSRSEGLLMHF. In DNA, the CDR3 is TGTGCCTGGAGTCGTTCGGAAGGACTGCTAATGCATTTT.

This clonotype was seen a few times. The CDR3, as DNA: TGTGCCAGCAGTTTAAGGCCTCAGCCCCAGCATTTT. Residues: CASSLRPQPQHF. This chain connects TRBV28 to TRBJ1-5; unclear D gene. Germline-derived CDR1 and CDR2 are MDHEN and SYDVKM. The CDR3 contains 12 residues. Trimming took off 2 bases at V and 6 bases at J, with 5 bases between the two ends.

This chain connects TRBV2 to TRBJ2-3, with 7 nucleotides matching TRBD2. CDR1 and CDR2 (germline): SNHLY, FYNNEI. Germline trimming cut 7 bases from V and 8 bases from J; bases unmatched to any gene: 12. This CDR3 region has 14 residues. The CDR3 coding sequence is TGTGCCAGCAACCCTCTAGCGGTGGGGAGTACGCAGTATTTT. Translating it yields CASNPLAVGSTQYF.

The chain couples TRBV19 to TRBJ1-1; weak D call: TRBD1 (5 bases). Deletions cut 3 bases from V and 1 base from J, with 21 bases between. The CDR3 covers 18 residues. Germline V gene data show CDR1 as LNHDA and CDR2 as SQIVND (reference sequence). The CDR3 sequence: CASSIPGRGIRSNTEAFF. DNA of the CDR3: TGTGCCAGTAGTATCCCAGGGAGAGGCATCCGTTCGAACACTGAAGCTTTCTTT.

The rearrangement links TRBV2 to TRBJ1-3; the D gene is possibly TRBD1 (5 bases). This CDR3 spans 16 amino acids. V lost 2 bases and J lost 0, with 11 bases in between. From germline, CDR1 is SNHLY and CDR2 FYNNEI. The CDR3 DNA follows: TGTGCCAGCAGTGAAAATAGGGGCCCCTCTGGAAACACCATATATTTT. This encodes CASSENRGPSGNTIYF.

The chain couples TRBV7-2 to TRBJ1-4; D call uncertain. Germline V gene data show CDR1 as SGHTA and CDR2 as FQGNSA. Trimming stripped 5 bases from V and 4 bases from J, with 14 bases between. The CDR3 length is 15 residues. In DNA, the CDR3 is TGTGCCAGCAGCCGACAACGGCAAGTTAATGAAAAACTGTTTTTT. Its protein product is CASSRQRQVNEKLFF.

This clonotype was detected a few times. In nucleotides, the CDR3 is TGTGCCAGCAGTCCGGGGGGGGCCCAGTACTTC. Translation: CASSPGGAQYF. V usage is TRBV12-3 or TRBV12-4 and J usage is TRBJ2-5; 8 nucleotides match TRBD2. V lost 5 bases to trimming and J lost 9 bases; unmatched junction nucleotides: 2. This CDR3 has 11 residues.

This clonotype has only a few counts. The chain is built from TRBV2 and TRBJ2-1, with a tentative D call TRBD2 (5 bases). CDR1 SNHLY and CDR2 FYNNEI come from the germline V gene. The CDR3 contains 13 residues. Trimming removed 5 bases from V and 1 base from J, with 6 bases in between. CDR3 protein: CASSRRSYNEQFF. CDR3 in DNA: TGTGCCAGCAGTCGGAGGTCCTACAATGAGCAGTTCTTC. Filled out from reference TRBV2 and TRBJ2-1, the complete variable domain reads EPEVTQTPSHQVTQMGQEVILRCVPISNHLYFYWYRQILGQKVEFLVSFYNNEISEKSEIFDDQFSVERPDGSNFTLKIRSTKLEDSAMYFCASSRRSYNEQFFGPGTRLTVL.

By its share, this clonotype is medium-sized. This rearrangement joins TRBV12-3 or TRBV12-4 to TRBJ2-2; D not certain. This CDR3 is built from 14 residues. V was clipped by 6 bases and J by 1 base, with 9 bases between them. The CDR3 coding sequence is TGTGCCAGCAGCTTGCTCCTGAACACCGGGGAGCTGTTTTTT. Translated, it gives CASSLLLNTGELFF.

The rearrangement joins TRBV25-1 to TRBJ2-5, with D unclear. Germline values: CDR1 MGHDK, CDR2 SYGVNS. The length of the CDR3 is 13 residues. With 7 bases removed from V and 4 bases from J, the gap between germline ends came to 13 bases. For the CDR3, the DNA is TGTGCCAGCAACCGGAGATCTGGAGAGACCCAGTACTTC. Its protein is CASNRRSGETQYF.

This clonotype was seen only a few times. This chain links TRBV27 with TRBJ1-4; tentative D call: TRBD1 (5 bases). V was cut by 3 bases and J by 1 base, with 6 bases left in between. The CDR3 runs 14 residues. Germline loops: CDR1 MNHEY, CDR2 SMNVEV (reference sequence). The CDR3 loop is CASSLRGTNEKLFF. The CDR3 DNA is TGTGCCAGCAGTTTGAGGGGAACTAATGAAAAACTGTTTTTT.

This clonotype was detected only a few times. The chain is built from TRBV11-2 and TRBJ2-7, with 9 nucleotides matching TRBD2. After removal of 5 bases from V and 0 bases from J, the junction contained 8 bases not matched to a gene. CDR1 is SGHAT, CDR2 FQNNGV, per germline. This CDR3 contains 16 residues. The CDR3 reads CASSPRAGGFSYEQYF. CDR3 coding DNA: TGTGCCAGCAGCCCACGAGCGGGGGGTTTCTCCTACGAGCAGTACTTC.

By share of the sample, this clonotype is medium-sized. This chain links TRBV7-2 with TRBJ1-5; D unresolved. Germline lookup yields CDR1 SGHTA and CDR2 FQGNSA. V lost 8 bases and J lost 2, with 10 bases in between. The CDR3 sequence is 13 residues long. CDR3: CASAMSGNQPQHF. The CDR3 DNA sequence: TGTGCCAGCGCCATGAGTGGCAATCAGCCCCAGCATTTT.

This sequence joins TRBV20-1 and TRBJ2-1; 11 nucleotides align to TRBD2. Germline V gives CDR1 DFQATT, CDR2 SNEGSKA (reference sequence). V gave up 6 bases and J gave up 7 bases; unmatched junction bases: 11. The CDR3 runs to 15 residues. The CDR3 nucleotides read TGCAGTGCCCTTGGAATAGCGGGGGGGGGTAATGAGCAGTTCTTC. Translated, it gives CSALGIAGGGNEQFF.

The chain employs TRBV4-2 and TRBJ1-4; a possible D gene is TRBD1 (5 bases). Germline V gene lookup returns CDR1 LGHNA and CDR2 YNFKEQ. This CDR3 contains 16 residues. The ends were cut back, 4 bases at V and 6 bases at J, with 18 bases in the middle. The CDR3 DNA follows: TGTGCCAGCAGCCTCCCCCTTGGGGGTAATGATGAAAAACTGTTTTTT. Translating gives CASSLPLGGNDEKLFF.

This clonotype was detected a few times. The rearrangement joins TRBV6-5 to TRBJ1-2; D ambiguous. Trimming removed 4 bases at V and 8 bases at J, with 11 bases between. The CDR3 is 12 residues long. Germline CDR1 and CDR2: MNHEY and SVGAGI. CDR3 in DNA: TGTGCCAGCAGTTTCGACATTGGCGGCTACACCTTC. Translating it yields CASSFDIGGYTF.

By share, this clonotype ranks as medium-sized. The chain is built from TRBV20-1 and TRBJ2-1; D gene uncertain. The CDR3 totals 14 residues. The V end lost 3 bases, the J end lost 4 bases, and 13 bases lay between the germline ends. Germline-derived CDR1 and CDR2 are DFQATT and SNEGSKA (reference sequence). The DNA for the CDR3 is TGCAGTGCTAGTTTGTCTGCTGGGTACAATGAGCAGTTCTTC. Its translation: CSASLSAGYNEQFF.